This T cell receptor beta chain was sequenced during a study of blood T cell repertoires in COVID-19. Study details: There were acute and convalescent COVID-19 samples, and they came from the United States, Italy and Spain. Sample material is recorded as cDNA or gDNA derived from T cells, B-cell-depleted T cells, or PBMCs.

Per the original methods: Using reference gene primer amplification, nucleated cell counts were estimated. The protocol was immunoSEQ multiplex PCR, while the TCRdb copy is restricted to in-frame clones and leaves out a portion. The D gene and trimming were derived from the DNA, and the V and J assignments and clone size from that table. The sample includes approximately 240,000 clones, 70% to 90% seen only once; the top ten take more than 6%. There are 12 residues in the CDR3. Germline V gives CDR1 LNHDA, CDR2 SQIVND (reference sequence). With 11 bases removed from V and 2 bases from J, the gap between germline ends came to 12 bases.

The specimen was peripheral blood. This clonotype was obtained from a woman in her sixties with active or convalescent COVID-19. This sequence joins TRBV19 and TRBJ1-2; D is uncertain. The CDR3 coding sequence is TGTGCCTCCGCCCCGGTGAACTATGGCTACACCTTC. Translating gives CASAPVNYGYTF.